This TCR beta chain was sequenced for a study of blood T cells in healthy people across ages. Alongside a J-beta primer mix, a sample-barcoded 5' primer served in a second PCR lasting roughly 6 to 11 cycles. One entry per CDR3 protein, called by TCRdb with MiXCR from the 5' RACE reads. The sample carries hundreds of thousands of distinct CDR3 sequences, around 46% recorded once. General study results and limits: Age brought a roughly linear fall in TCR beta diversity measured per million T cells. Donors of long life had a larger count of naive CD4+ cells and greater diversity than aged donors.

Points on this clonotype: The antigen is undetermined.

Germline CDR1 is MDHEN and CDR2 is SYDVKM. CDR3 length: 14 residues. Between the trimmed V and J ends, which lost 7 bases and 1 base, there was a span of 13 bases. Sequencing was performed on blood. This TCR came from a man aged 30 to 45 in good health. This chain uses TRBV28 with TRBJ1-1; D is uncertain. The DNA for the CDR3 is TGTGCCAGCAAATCTATACGTCCGAACACTGAAGCTTTCTTT. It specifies CASKSIRPNTEAFF.